The next 32 T cell receptor beta chains were all read from a single sample in a study of cytomegalovirus exposure and HLA in healthy donors. The PCR contained 60 Vbeta and 13 Jbeta primers. Generated by immunoSEQ multiplex PCR, the TCRdb table keeps only in-frame clones and is missing some. The top ten hold roughly 6% of the sample, which has about 43,000 clones, roughly 51% seen once. The specimen was PBMCs. These receptors were obtained from a man aged 55 to 70 in good health and CMV-seronegative.

V usage is TRBV4-1 and J usage is TRBJ1-1; possible D gene TRBD1, 6 bases. V was shortened by 2 bases and J by 1 base, with 8 bases between the two germline ends. Per germline, CDR1 MGHRA and CDR2 YSYEKL. This CDR3 spans 14 amino acids. The CDR3 loop reads CASSQQDRNTEAFF. For the CDR3, the DNA is TGCGCCAGCAGCCAACAGGACAGGAACACTGAAGCTTTCTTT.

The chain links TRBV29-1 to TRBJ2-7; the D gene is possibly TRBD2 (6 bases). The CDR3 has 13 amino acids. Germline loops: CDR1 SQVTM, CDR2 ANQGSEA. Between the trimmed V and J ends, which lost 1 base and 3 bases, there was a span of 10 bases. The CDR3 sequence: CSVEGFGGYEQYF. CDR3 coding DNA: TGCAGCGTTGAAGGCTTCGGGGGCTACGAGCAGTACTTC.

The rearrangement joins TRBV5-4 to TRBJ1-3; 8 bases agree with TRBD1. V shed 3 bases and J 0 bases; nucleotides not matched to a gene: 5. CDR1 is SGHNT, CDR2 YYREEE, per germline (reference sequence). The CDR3 spans 16 residues. Here the CDR3 reads CASSSPGQDSGNTIYF. Written as DNA, the CDR3 is TGTGCCAGCAGCTCGCCGGGACAGGACTCTGGAAACACCATATATTTT.

This clone was seen a few times. V is TRBV2 and J is TRBJ2-5, with D maybe TRBD2 (5 bases). From germline, CDR1 is SNHLY and CDR2 FYNNEI. The CDR3 covers 14 residues. V shed 2 bases and J shed 2 bases, with 9 bases lying between them. The CDR3 bases are TGTGCCAGCAGTGAAAGTCGGGGACAAGAGACCCAGTACTTC. Its translation is CASSESRGQETQYF.

The rearrangement uses TRBV7-2 and TRBJ1-2; 8 bases agree with TRBD1. Germline CDR1 SGHTA, CDR2 FQGNSA. CDR3 size: 16 residues. With V trimmed by 3 bases and J by 8 bases, 14 bases remained unmatched. The CDR3 loop reads CASSFIGRGRLGGYTF. The CDR3, as DNA: TGTGCCAGCAGCTTTATTGGCAGGGGGCGCCTCGGGGGCTACACCTTC.

This chain links TRBV6-6 with TRBJ2-3; 8 nucleotides align to TRBD1. Germline V gives CDR1 MNHNY, CDR2 SVGAGI (reference sequence). The CDR3 has 15 residues. J lost 2 bases, V lost 2 bases, and 3 bases had no gene match. The CDR3 sequence is CASSYDRGITDTQYF. The CDR3 DNA sequence: TGTGCCAGCAGTTACGACAGGGGAATCACAGATACGCAGTATTTT.

The CDR3 sequence: CASSPRAGESYGYTF. The CDR3 coding sequence is TGCGCCAGCAGCCCCAGGGCAGGGGAGAGCTATGGCTACACCTTC. The chain carries TRBV5-1 and TRBJ1-2; D possibly corresponds to TRBD1 (6 bases). This CDR3 contains 15 residues. Trimming removed 4 bases from V and 4 bases from J, with 17 bases in between. Per the germline V gene, CDR1 is SGHRS and CDR2 is YFSETQ.

There are a few counts of this clone. This sequence joins TRBV4-1 and TRBJ2-7; D is perhaps TRBD1 (6 bases). The CDR3 contains 16 residues. The V end was cut by 4 bases, the J end by 0 bases, with 16 bases between. Germline assignment: CDR1 MGHRA and CDR2 YSYEKL. The CDR3 nucleotides are TGCGCCAGCAGCCGATCAGACAGGCCAAGCTCCTACGAGCAGTACTTC. Residues: CASSRSDRPSSYEQYF.

CDR3 coding DNA: TGCGCCAGCAGCTTGGCGGGCAGGGTTGGGACTGAAGCTTTCTTT. As protein: CASSLAGRVGTEAFF. This chain links TRBV5-1 with TRBJ1-1; perhaps TRBD1 as D (5 bases). The CDR3 has 15 residues. The V gene's germline CDR1 is SGHRS and CDR2 YFSETQ. Trimming pared 0 bases from V and 5 bases from J, leaving 14 bases between.

The DNA of the CDR3 is TGTGCCAGCAAAGCTTGGATTTGGGCGGGCGACCAGGGGGCCAACGTCCTGACTTTC. Its translation is CASKAWIWAGDQGANVLTF. The chain carries TRBV5-4 and TRBJ2-6; TRBD2 is a possible D gene (5 bases). Germline V gene data show CDR1 as SGHNT and CDR2 as YYREEE (reference sequence). V lost 6 bases and J lost 4, with 26 bases in between. This CDR3 comprises 19 residues.

The chain has TRBV19 and TRBJ2-3; maybe TRBD2 (6 bases). This CDR3 comprises 13 residues. Germline V gene sequence: CDR1 LNHDA, CDR2 SQIVND (reference sequence). Trimming pared 3 bases from V and 9 bases from J, leaving 13 bases between. The chain's CDR3 is CASSIVPGGTQYF. As DNA, the CDR3 is TGTGCCAGTAGTATTGTCCCCGGAGGGACGCAGTATTTT.

This chain links TRBV7-6 with TRBJ2-1; D is unresolved. V lost 1 base to trimming and J lost 4 bases, with 8 bases between them. This CDR3 region has 14 residues. Per germline, CDR1 SGHVS and CDR2 FNYEAQ. CDR3 in DNA: TGTGCCAGCAGCTTAGAGAGCGATTACAATGAGCAGTTCTTC. Protein product: CASSLESDYNEQFF.

This clone appeared many times. CDR3 amino acids: CASREQGSTDTQYF. DNA for the CDR3: TGTGCCAGCAGAGAACAGGGGAGCACAGATACGCAGTATTTT. This chain links TRBV6-1 with TRBJ2-3; TRBD1 agrees at 7 bases. With V trimmed by 6 bases and J by 0 bases, 3 bases remained unmatched. The germline gives CDR1 MNHNS, CDR2 SASEGT. There are 14 residues in the CDR3.

The table lists this clone with a few counts. The chain joins TRBV2 to TRBJ2-5, with D possibly being TRBD2 (7 bases). V lost 0 bases and J 5 bases, leaving 10 bases between the germline ends. This CDR3 spans 14 amino acids. Germline CDR1 SNHLY, CDR2 FYNNEI. CDR3 DNA: TGTGCCAGCAGTGAAGCGCGGGGGCGGGAGACCCAGTACTTC. Translation: CASSEARGRETQYF.

This clone occurred a few times. The chain employs TRBV4-3 and TRBJ1-5; 10 bases fit TRBD1. The CDR3 spans 14 residues. Germline V gene data show CDR1 as LGHNA and CDR2 as YSLEER. The junction had 0 bases not matched to a gene; V was cut back by 3 bases and J by 4 bases. CDR3 region: CASSQGQGNQPQHF. As DNA, the CDR3 is TGCGCCAGCAGCCAGGGACAGGGGAATCAGCCCCAGCATTTT.

In this sample, this clone turned up a few times. The V call is TRBV7-6, the J call TRBJ2-7; 11 bases line up with TRBD2. The V and J ends lost 3 bases and 2 bases, in that order; junction bases with no gene match: 3. In germline, CDR1 is SGHVS, CDR2 FNYEAQ. The CDR3 length is 15 residues. The CDR3 bases are TGTGCCAGCAGCTTCGGGACTAGCGGAGCCTACGAGCAGTACTTC. Translating it yields CASSFGTSGAYEQYF.

This clone is a singleton in its sample. The chain recombines TRBV6-5 with TRBJ1-2, with 9 positions matching TRBD1. The CDR3 consists of 14 residues. Germline CDR1 MNHEY, CDR2 SVGAGI. V was pared by 8 bases and J by 1 base, with 5 bases of the junction left unmatched. The CDR3 DNA reads as TGTGCCAGCGTTCGGACAGGGGTTAACTATGGCTACACCTTC. Its translation: CASVRTGVNYGYTF.

CDR3 nucleotide sequence: TGTGCCAGCAGTTTAGGGACAGGCGGGCAAAATTCACCCCTCCACTTT. Its protein product is CASSLGTGGQNSPLHF. J is TRBJ1-6 and V is TRBV28; 8 nucleotides align to TRBD1. J gave up 7 bases and V 2 bases, and 7 bases lay outside the gene matches. This CDR3 spans 16 amino acids. Germline loops: CDR1 MDHEN, CDR2 SYDVKM.

The chain has TRBV15 and TRBJ1-2; D remains unclear. Germline V gene sequence: CDR1 LNHNV, CDR2 YYDKDF (reference sequence). Trimming shortened V by 2 bases and J by 7 bases, and 14 bases separated the two germline ends. The CDR3 runs 14 residues. CDR3 DNA: TGTGCCACCAGCAGACCGCCGGGTCCCGGTGGCTACACCTTC. Residues: CATSRPPGPGGYTF.

CDR3 amino acids: CASSQPTDTGELFF. The CDR3 nucleotides read TGCGCCAGCAGCCAACCTACAGACACCGGGGAGCTGTTTTTT. V usage is TRBV4-1 and J usage is TRBJ2-2; no clear D. From germline, CDR1 is MGHRA and CDR2 YSYEKL. V lost 2 bases, J lost 3 bases, and 7 bases lay in between. This CDR3 has 14 amino acids.

The chain uses TRBV4-1 and TRBJ1-4; 11 nucleotides match TRBD1. V was clipped by 0 bases and J by 8 bases; unmatched bases: 2. Germline V gene lookup returns CDR1 MGHRA and CDR2 YSYEKL. The CDR3 has 15 residues. CDR3 sequence: CASSQDGTGGEKLFF. The CDR3 DNA follows: TGCGCCAGCAGCCAAGATGGGACAGGGGGAGAAAAACTGTTTTTT.

The chain combines TRBV19 with TRBJ1-1, with D hard to call. Germline assignment: CDR1 LNHDA and CDR2 SQIVND (reference sequence). V lost 3 bases to trimming and J lost 3 bases, with 14 bases between them. The CDR3 spans 15 residues. The CDR3 DNA follows: TGTGCCAGTAGTATTTTGGGGAGTGGGGACACTGAAGCTTTCTTT. Encoded protein: CASSILGSGDTEAFF.

The chain couples TRBV10-1 to TRBJ2-7; 10 nucleotides align to TRBD2. The CDR3 has 12 amino acids. Germline loops: CDR1 WNHNN, CDR2 SYGVQD (reference sequence). J gave up 6 bases and V 6 bases, and 2 bases lay outside the gene matches. The DNA of the CDR3 is TGCGCCAGCAGCAGGACTAGCGGCGAGCAGTACTTC. Residues: CASSRTSGEQYF.

V usage is TRBV2 and J usage is TRBJ2-1, with D possibly matching TRBD2 (6 bases). The germline CDR1 and CDR2 sequences are SNHLY and FYNNEI. The CDR3 contains 10 residues. V lost 8 bases and J 10 bases, leaving 9 bases between the germline ends. CDR3 sequence reads: CASGGSEQFF. Written as DNA, the CDR3 is TGTGCCAGCGGGGGGAGCGAGCAGTTCTTC.

The chain has TRBV7-9 and TRBJ2-2; TRBD1 is a possible D gene (6 bases). Trimming took off 4 bases at V and 3 bases at J, with 12 bases between the two ends. The length of the CDR3 is 15 residues. Germline V gives CDR1 SEHNR, CDR2 FQNEAQ (reference sequence). This chain's CDR3 is CASSSTDRDTGELFF. The CDR3 nucleotides read TGTGCCAGCAGCTCCACGGACAGAGACACCGGGGAGCTGTTTTTT.

V is TRBV5-4 and J is TRBJ2-3; 8 bases map to TRBD1. CDR1 SGHNT and CDR2 YYREEE come from the germline V gene (reference sequence). The CDR3 extends over 15 amino acids. The ends lost 4 bases at V and 4 bases at J; junction bases unmatched: 8. The CDR3 DNA follows: TGTGCCAGCAGCCCAGGACAGGGTAGGGCAGATACGCAGTATTTT. This codes for CASSPGQGRADTQYF.

This rearrangement joins TRBV6-5 to TRBJ1-1; TRBD1 matches 8 bases. The trim removed 5 bases at V and 4 bases at J, leaving 9 bases unmatched. CDR3 length equals 15 residues. Germline assignment: CDR1 MNHEY and CDR2 SVGAGI. The CDR3 coding sequence is TGTGCCAGCAGTGCTAGACAGGGGCAGGGCACTGAAGCTTTCTTT. Amino acid sequence: CASSARQGQGTEAFF.

The rearrangement uses TRBV30 and TRBJ1-1; D gene unclear. This CDR3 spans 16 amino acids. Germline CDR1 is GTSNPN and CDR2 is SVGIG (reference sequence). V was clipped by 1 base and J by 6 bases, with 21 bases between them. CDR3 sequence (DNA): TGTGCCTGGAGTGCCATCGGAGGTAGCCTCTCGGCTGAAGCTTTCTTT. It is translated as CAWSAIGGSLSAEAFF. Filled out from reference TRBV30 and TRBJ1-1, the complete variable domain reads SQTIHQWPATLVQPVGSPLSLECTVEGTSNPNLYWYRQAAGRGLQLLFYSVGIGQISSEVPQNLSASRPQDRQFILSSKKLLLSDSGFYLCAWSAIGGSLSAEAFFGQGTRLTVV.

This chain joins TRBV25-1 and TRBJ2-7; 9 bases line up with TRBD1. V gave up 2 bases and J gave up 0 bases; unmatched junction bases: 2. The CDR3 has 15 residues. Per the germline V gene, CDR1 is MGHDK and CDR2 is SYGVNS. CDR3 bases: TGTGCCAGCAGTGAAGGGACAGGGAGCTCCTACGAGCAGTACTTC. It is translated as CASSEGTGSSYEQYF.

This CDR3 is CASQRRLGDNEQFF. In DNA, the CDR3 is TGTGCCAGCCAACGGCGTCTAGGCGACAATGAGCAGTTCTTC. V gene TRBV7-9 combines with J gene TRBJ2-1; D gene uncertain. V was cut by 8 bases and J by 5 bases, with 16 bases left in between. The CDR3 has 14 residues. Germline V CDR1 and CDR2: SEHNR, FQNEAQ (reference sequence).

The V gene is TRBV11-3, the J gene TRBJ1-1, with 7 bases aligning to TRBD1. The CDR3 consists of 14 residues. V was pared by 4 bases and J by 6 bases, with 8 bases of the junction left unmatched. Germline lookup yields CDR1 SGHNT and CDR2 YENEEA. The CDR3 region is CASSYRGGESEAFF. CDR3 coding DNA: TGTGCCAGCAGCTATCGAGGGGGCGAATCTGAAGCTTTCTTT.

This clone was counted between two and nine times. This chain links TRBV25-1 with TRBJ1-2; TRBD1 matches 7 bases. The CDR3 length is 18 residues. After removal of 4 bases from V and 4 bases from J, the junction contained 18 bases not matched to a gene. Germline values: CDR1 MGHDK, CDR2 SYGVNS. The CDR3 is CASSVKAGTEAPGYGYTF. Here the CDR3 DNA reads TGTGCCAGCAGTGTTAAAGCCGGGACAGAGGCCCCTGGCTATGGCTACACCTTC.